The next 27 T cell receptor beta chains were all read from a single sample in a study of control samples from healthy donors and cancer patients. Generated by immunoSEQ multiplex PCR, the TCRdb table keeps only in-frame clones and is missing some. Altogether 120,000 or so clones are present, around 92% being singletons, with the ten largest covering 0.55% to 0.6%. Specimen: PBMCs. The receptor source for this set is an elderly man with head and neck cancer.

The chain uses TRBV30 and TRBJ1-4; a weak D match, TRBD1 (5 bases). CDR3 length: 15 amino acids. The germline CDR1 and CDR2 sequences are GTSNPN and SVGIG (reference sequence). Trimming removed 3 bases at V and 0 bases at J, with 11 bases between. CDR3 sequence: CAWRGTVATNEKLFF. The CDR3 nucleotides read TGTGCCTGGAGAGGGACGGTAGCAACTAATGAAAAACTGTTTTTT.

This chain links TRBV10-3 with TRBJ2-7; TRBD1 aligns across 9 bases. CDR3 length equals 14 residues. The trim removed 10 bases at V and 5 bases at J, leaving 12 bases unmatched. From germline, CDR1 is ENHRY and CDR2 SYGVKD. The CDR3 sequence is CATLKRTGEDEQYF. The CDR3 DNA follows: TGTGCCACCCTGAAGAGGACAGGGGAAGACGAGCAGTACTTC.

The chain joins TRBV19 to TRBJ1-2; TRBD1 is a possible D gene (6 bases). V lost 3 bases, J lost 2 bases, and 10 bases lay in between. Germline-derived CDR1 and CDR2 are LNHDA and SQIVND (reference sequence). This CDR3 is 14 amino acids long. CDR3 coding DNA: TGTGCCAGTAGTATGACAGGTTCGAACTATGGCTACACCTTC. Translation: CASSMTGSNYGYTF.

This clone appeared a single time. V usage is TRBV6-2 or TRBV6-3 and J usage is TRBJ1-1, with D maybe TRBD1 (5 bases). The germline V gene has CDR1 MNHEY and CDR2 SVGEGT. The CDR3 loop spans 14 amino acids. Trimming took off 3 bases at V and 11 bases at J, with 19 bases between the two ends. CDR3 in DNA: TGTGCCAGCAGTTATCGCAGGGAAGTATTAGTTGCTTTCTTT. Protein product: CASSYRREVLVAFF.

The rearrangement joins TRBV5-1 to TRBJ1-1; TRBD1 agrees at 7 bases. The germline V gene encodes CDR1 SGHRS and CDR2 YFSETQ. The CDR3 runs to 14 residues. The V gene end was trimmed by 4 bases and the J gene end by 0 bases; junction bases not matched to a gene: 3. CDR3 DNA: TGCGCCAGCAGCATGGGACAGCTGAACACTGAAGCTTTCTTT. Translated: CASSMGQLNTEAFF.

The DNA of the CDR3 is TGTGCCAGCAGCCAAGCTCTGACTAGCGGGGGGGGTACGCAGTATTTT. This gives the protein CASSQALTSGGGTQYF. The chain has TRBV3-1 (or the pseudogene TRBV3-2) and TRBJ2-3, with 14 bases that match TRBD2. Trimming cost V 1 base and J 8 bases; bases outside gene matches: 5. The CDR3 runs 16 residues. CDR1 and CDR2 from the germline V gene are LGHDT and YNNKEL (reference sequence).

The chain links TRBV9 to TRBJ2-5; TRBD1 aligns across 8 bases. Germline V lookup: CDR1 SGDLS, CDR2 YYNGEE. The CDR3 length is 14 residues. With V trimmed by 3 bases and J by 4 bases, 5 bases remained unmatched. CDR3 in DNA: TGTGCCAGCAGCGACCGACAGGGGCGAGAGACCCAGTACTTC. This gives the protein CASSDRQGRETQYF.

This chain uses TRBV5-1 with TRBJ1-5; D is uncertain. The V and J ends lost 0 bases and 6 bases respectively, with 7 bases between them. CDR1 is SGHRS, CDR2 YFSETQ, per germline. This CDR3 region has 13 residues. The CDR3 sequence is CASSLGVSQPQHF. The DNA for the CDR3 is TGCGCCAGCAGCTTGGGTGTGAGTCAGCCCCAGCATTTT.

The chain couples TRBV29-1 to TRBJ1-4, with D perhaps matching TRBD1 (6 bases). The V gene's germline CDR1 is SQVTM and CDR2 ANQGSEA. V was cut by 7 bases and J by 2 bases, with 8 bases left in between. There are 12 residues in the CDR3. The CDR3 spells CSAQGTNEKLFF. The CDR3 DNA is TGCAGCGCGCAGGGGACTAATGAAAAACTGTTTTTT. Full variable domain (outside the CDR3, taken from reference TRBV29-1 and TRBJ1-4): SAVISQKPSRDICQRGTSLTIQCQVDSQVTMMFWYRQQPGQSLTLIATANQGSEATYESGFVIDKFPISRPNLTFSTLTVSNMSPEDSSIYLCSAQGTNEKLFFGSGTQLSVL.

The V and J genes are TRBV25-1 and TRBJ1-2, with D tentatively TRBD1 (6 bases). From germline, CDR1 is MGHDK and CDR2 SYGVNS. The CDR3 spans 15 residues. V lost 1 base, J lost 4 bases, and 13 bases lay in between. CDR3 protein: CASSESGGPGYGYTF. CDR3 nucleotide sequence: TGTGCCAGCAGTGAATCTGGGGGCCCGGGCTATGGCTACACCTTC.

This rearrangement joins TRBV18 to TRBJ2-2; perhaps TRBD2 as D (6 bases). This CDR3 has 15 amino acids. The V gene's germline CDR1 is KGHSH and CDR2 LQKENI. Trimming removed 2 bases from V and 3 bases from J, with 10 bases in between. DNA of the CDR3: TGTGCCAGCTCACCAACGACGGGGGACACCGGGGAGCTGTTTTTT. It translates to CASSPTTGDTGELFF.

The count of this clone is one. The V and J genes are TRBV7-6 and TRBJ2-2; 9 bases align to TRBD2. The CDR3 loop spans 13 amino acids. Trimming removed 11 bases from V and 6 bases from J; junction bases left unmatched: 7. Germline V gives CDR1 SGHVS, CDR2 FNYEAQ. This CDR3 reads CAWLAGSSGELFF. DNA for the CDR3: TGTGCCTGGCTAGCGGGATCATCCGGGGAGCTGTTTTTT.

This chain links TRBV6-5 with TRBJ1-6, with D perhaps matching TRBD1 (6 bases). CDR1 and CDR2 (germline): MNHEY, SVGAGI. This CDR3 is built from 14 residues. V was clipped by 7 bases and J by 2 bases, with 9 bases between them. The CDR3 is CASTRTAYNSPLHF. CDR3 nucleotides: TGTGCCAGCACCCGGACAGCCTATAATTCACCCCTCCACTTT.

The J gene is TRBJ2-7, the V gene TRBV5-1, with D possibly TRBD1 on 5 matching bases. Germline values: CDR1 SGHRS, CDR2 YFSETQ. The CDR3 extends over 13 amino acids. Trimming shortened V by 4 bases and J by 5 bases, and 13 bases separated the two germline ends. The CDR3 DNA reads as TGCGCCAGCAGCCCCTGGCAGGGCCACGAGCAGTACTTC. It encodes CASSPWQGHEQYF.

V and J are TRBV5-1 and TRBJ1-1; the D gene is possibly TRBD1 (5 bases). The CDR3 is 15 amino acids. Germline V gives CDR1 SGHRS, CDR2 YFSETQ. Trimming shortened V by 7 bases and J by 1 base, and 17 bases separated the two germline ends. DNA for the CDR3: TGCGCCAGCCATTTTTCATCAGGGACGAACACTGAAGCTTTCTTT. Its translation is CASHFSSGTNTEAFF.

Here the CDR3 DNA reads TGCGCCAGCAGCTTTAGTGCACTAGCGGGTTTATACAATGAGCAGTTCTTC. This encodes CASSFSALAGLYNEQFF. The V gene is TRBV5-1, the J gene TRBJ2-1; 9 bases are shared with TRBD2. This CDR3 is 17 amino acids long. Germline lookup yields CDR1 SGHRS and CDR2 YFSETQ. V shed 2 bases and J 4 bases; nucleotides not matched to a gene: 10.

This chain uses TRBV7-9 with TRBJ2-3, with D unresolved. Trimming removed 5 bases from V and 2 bases from J, with 17 bases in between. The CDR3 has 16 residues. CDR1 and CDR2 (germline): SEHNR, FQNEAQ (reference sequence). Written as DNA, the CDR3 is TGTGCCAGCAGCCCGAGGACCCAAGCCTTCACAGATACGCAGTATTTT. Its protein is CASSPRTQAFTDTQYF.

This clone was seen only once. This sequence joins TRBV5-1 and TRBJ2-5; 7 nucleotides line up with TRBD1. Germline V gene sequence: CDR1 SGHRS, CDR2 YFSETQ. V gave up 4 bases and J gave up 4 bases; unmatched junction bases: 7. This CDR3 is built from 14 residues. The CDR3 bases are TGCGCCAGCAGCATCTACAGGGGTGGAGAGACCCAGTACTTC. Its protein product is CASSIYRGGETQYF.

The rearrangement joins TRBV2 to TRBJ1-5; maybe TRBD1 (5 bases). Germline V gene lookup returns CDR1 SNHLY and CDR2 FYNNEI. V lost 1 base and J 11 bases, leaving 12 bases between the germline ends. CDR3 length equals 13 residues. CDR3 region: CASSEEAKTAQHF. The CDR3 region has the DNA TGTGCCAGCAGTGAAGAAGCAAAGACAGCCCAGCATTTT.

The chain uses TRBV5-4 and TRBJ1-2; D is undetermined. Trimming shortened V by 0 bases and J by 6 bases, and 9 bases separated the two germline ends. CDR1 and CDR2 (germline): SGHNT, YYREEE (reference sequence). The CDR3 has 13 amino acids. In DNA form, the CDR3 reads TGTGCCAGCAGCTTGGTCCACGGGAATGGCTACACCTTC. This sequence encodes CASSLVHGNGYTF. Using reference TRBV5-4 and TRBJ1-2 for the parts outside the CDR3, the full variable domain is ETGVTQSPTHLIKTRGQQVTLRCSSQSGHNTVSWYQQALGQGPQFIFQYYREEENGRGNFPPRFSGLQFPNYSSELNVNALELDDSALYLCASSLVHGNGYTFGSGTRLTVV.

The rearrangement links TRBV5-1 to TRBJ1-2; 8 bases are a match to TRBD1. The V segment lost 4 bases and the J segment 2 bases; nucleotides outside the gene matches: 7. The CDR3 contains 15 residues. Germline CDR1 is SGHRS and CDR2 is YFSETQ. CDR3 DNA sequence: TGCGCCAGCAGCGCCAGGGGGCGTTCGAACTATGGCTACACCTTC. Amino acid sequence: CASSARGRSNYGYTF. Full variable domain (missing parts from reference TRBV5-1 and TRBJ1-2): KAGVTQTPRYLIKTRGQQVTLSCSPISGHRSVSWYQQTPGQGLQFLFEYFSETQRNKGNFPGRFSGRQFSNSRSEMNVSTLELGDSALYLCASSARGRSNYGYTFGSGTRLTVV.

The chain carries TRBV7-8 and TRBJ2-5; D unclear. Trimming left V 2 bases short and J 5 bases short, with 3 bases between. CDR3 length: 11 residues. Per the germline V gene, CDR1 is SGHVS and CDR2 is FQNEAQ. CDR3 bases: TGTGCCAGCAGCTTAACCGAGACCCAGTACTTC. Residues: CASSLTETQYF.

On this clone: The identical CDR3 is also encoded by other nucleotide sequences in the sample. This chain joins TRBV3-1 (or the pseudogene TRBV3-2) and TRBJ2-6; D is ambiguous. The CDR3 is 14 residues long. Germline lookup yields CDR1 LGHDT and CDR2 YNNKEL (reference sequence). The V end was cut by 1 base, the J end by 1 base, with 2 bases between. As DNA, the CDR3 is TGTGCCAGCAGCCAAGGTTCTGGGGCCAACGTCCTGACTTTC. Encoded protein: CASSQGSGANVLTF.

The rearrangement links TRBV5-1 to TRBJ1-1; tentatively, D is TRBD1 (5 bases). Germline lookup yields CDR1 SGHRS and CDR2 YFSETQ. CDR3 length: 16 amino acids. V gave up 3 bases and J gave up 1 base, with 16 bases separating them. The CDR3 sequence is CASSSTPQGGNTEAFF. The DNA for the CDR3 is TGCGCCAGCAGCTCAACACCCCAGGGAGGGAACACTGAAGCTTTCTTT.

The rearrangement joins TRBV5-1 to TRBJ2-7; 7 nucleotides line up with TRBD1. Germline-derived CDR1 and CDR2 are SGHRS and YFSETQ. J lost 5 bases, V lost 4 bases, and 3 bases had no gene match. The CDR3 sequence is 12 residues long. The CDR3: CASSLTGDEQYF. In nucleotides, the CDR3 is TGCGCCAGCAGCCTTACAGGGGACGAGCAGTACTTC.

This clone was seen just once. The chain recombines TRBV10-3 with TRBJ2-7; D is possibly TRBD1 (6 bases). Trimming shortened V by 4 bases and J by 6 bases, and 10 bases separated the two germline ends. CDR3 size: 12 residues. Germline-derived CDR1 and CDR2 are ENHRY and SYGVKD. The CDR3 DNA reads as TGTGCCATCAGTGTAGACAGGATCGAGCAGTACTTC. This translates into CAISVDRIEQYF.

V gene TRBV6-5 combines with J gene TRBJ1-2; 11 bases are shared with TRBD1. CDR3 size: 15 residues. Trimming at V came to 8 bases and at J to 8 bases, leaving 13 bases not matched to a gene. Germline V gene data show CDR1 as MNHEY and CDR2 as SVGAGI. CDR3 DNA sequence: TGTGCCAGCTGCTTTACGGACAGGGGGCTCGGGGGCTACACCTTC. As protein: CASCFTDRGLGGYTF.